A selection of T cell receptor beta chains follows, all from one sample in a study of CD8+CD57+ T cells in acquired aplastic anemia. TCRdb recomputed calls from the reads with MiXCR, one row per CDR3 protein. The table has 190,000 or so distinct CDR3 sequences, around half seen once; the top ten hold roughly 1.8%. The sequenced material came from sorted CD4+, CD8+, or CD8+CD57+ T cells (not recorded which) from PBMCs. These receptors were taken from a human donor with aplastic anemia. Each CDR3 is given with its conserved first and last residue. A D gene is named only where the DNA matches it firmly. Part of the rows lack a size; the others show once, few, many or a class for expanded clones.

NA	TRBV29-1	TRBD1	TRBJ1-6	CSGADRVVAPLHF	TGCAGCGGGGCGGACAGGGTGGTTGCACCCCTCCACTTT
NA	TRBV6-5	NA	TRBJ2-7	CASSYRDNYEQYF	TGTGCCAGCAGTTACCGGGACAACTACGAGCAGTACTTC
NA	TRBV19	TRBD1	TRBJ1-2	CASRTDRDGYTF	TGTGCCAGTAGAACAGACAGGGACGGCTACACCTTC
NA	TRBV12-3/TRBV12-4	NA	TRBJ2-1	CASTRGADYNEQFF	TGTGCCAGCACCCGGGGGGCTGACTACAATGAGCAGTTCTTC
NA	TRBV15	TRBD2	TRBJ2-5	CATSRDTRGLKETQYF	TGTGCCACCAGCAGAGATACGCGGGGACTAAAAGAGACCCAGTACTTC
NA	TRBV5-6	NA	TRBJ2-7	CASSFAPGYSEQYF	TGTGCCAGCAGCTTCGCTCCGGGATATAGCGAGCAGTACTTC
NA	TRBV20-1	NA	TRBJ1-2	CSARRPANYGYTF	TGCAGTGCTAGACGTCCGGCTAACTATGGCTACACCTTC
many	TRBV19	NA	TRBJ2-7	CASSIPIREPQHYEQYF	TGTGCCAGTAGTATCCCAATCCGGGAGCCTCAACACTACGAGCAGTACTTC
many	TRBV14	NA	TRBJ1-2	CASSLIGGLAGQYGYTF	TGTGCCAGCAGCCTTATCGGGGGGCTGGCGGGCCAATATGGCTACACCTTC
NA	TRBV12-5	NA	TRBJ2-7	CASGLVGPTREYEQYF	TGTGCTAGTGGTTTGGTTGGACCCACGAGGGAATACGAGCAGTACTTC
many	TRBV19	NA	TRBJ1-1	CASKLNTEAFF	TGTGCCAGTAAATTGAACACTGAAGCTTTCTTT
many	TRBV6-1	TRBD2	TRBJ2-7	CASRLAGGRSHEQYF	TGTGCCAGCAGGTTAGCGGGAGGGCGGTCCCACGAGCAGTACTTC
few	TRBV19	NA	TRBJ1-6	CASSTSRSPLHF	TGTGCCAGTAGTACTTCCCGCTCACCCCTCCACTTT
NA	TRBV15	TRBD2	TRBJ2-5	CATSIMDGRASYETQYF	TGTGCCACCAGCATTATGGACGGGAGGGCCTCATACGAGACCCAGTACTTC
many	TRBV7-6	TRBD1	TRBJ2-3	CASSLGPAGGIADTQYF	TGTGCCAGCAGCTTAGGACCGGCAGGGGGCATAGCAGATACGCAGTATTTT
many	TRBV27	NA	TRBJ2-7	CASSLGVLREQYF	TGTGCCAGCAGTTTGGGCGTTCTACGGGAGCAGTACTTC
NA	TRBV7-9	NA	TRBJ2-5	CASSENKETQYF	TGTGCCAGCAGCGAGAACAAAGAGACCCAGTACTTC
few	TRBV2	NA	TRBJ1-6	CASRLDSYNSPLHF	TGTGCCAGCAGGCTGGACAGCTATAATTCACCCCTCCACTTT
NA	TRBV7-6	TRBD1	TRBJ1-2	CASSPEETGGGGYTF	TGTGCCAGCAGCCCCGAGGAGACAGGGGGGGGTGGCTACACCTTC
once	TRBV5-6	TRBD2	TRBJ2-1	CASDSAGGPENEQFF	TGTGCCAGTGACTCCGCGGGGGGGCCTGAGAATGAGCAGTTCTTC
few	TRBV18	NA	TRBJ1-2	CASSARVQPHLYTF	TGTGCCAGCTCAGCCCGGGTCCAACCCCACCTCTACACCTTC
NA	TRBV7-7	TRBD1	TRBJ2-2	CASSPAGQGVTGELFF	TGTGCCAGCAGCCCCGCCGGACAGGGAGTGACCGGGGAGCTGTTTTTT
NA	TRBV6-1	NA	TRBJ2-5	CASSGGKTQYF	TGTGCCAGCAGCGGGGGAAAGACCCAGTACTTC
NA	TRBV7-2	TRBD1	TRBJ2-3	CASSLGQGRNTQYF	TGTGCCAGCAGCCTAGGACAGGGGAGGAATACGCAGTATTTT
many	TRBV19	NA	TRBJ1-2	CASTQGRRSYGYTF	TGTGCCAGTACTCAGGGTAGAAGAAGCTATGGCTACACCTTC
many	TRBV3-1	NA	TRBJ1-5	CASSQDASGQPQHF	TGTGCCAGCAGCCAAGATGCATCCGGCCAGCCCCAGCATTTT
NA	TRBV12-3/TRBV12-4	NA	TRBJ2-7	CASSPVRTTGLNEQYF	TGTGCCAGCAGCCCAGTGAGGACTACTGGCCTGAACGAGCAGTACTTC
NA	TRBV6-2/TRBV6-3	NA	TRBJ1-1	CASSPGRQRGEAFF	TGTGCCAGCAGCCCCGGCAGACAACGTGGTGAAGCTTTCTTT
NA	TRBV29-1	NA	TRBJ1-2	CSAWAFYRYTF	TGCAGCGCCTGGGCCTTCTATCGCTACACCTTC
many	TRBV5-1	TRBD1	TRBJ1-2	CASSLGQGASGYTF	TGCGCCAGCAGCTTGGGACAGGGGGCGTCTGGCTACACCTTC
NA	TRBV20-1	NA	TRBJ1-1	CSASQPTPLNTEAFF	TGCAGTGCTAGTCAGCCCACGCCGCTGAACACTGAAGCTTTCTTT